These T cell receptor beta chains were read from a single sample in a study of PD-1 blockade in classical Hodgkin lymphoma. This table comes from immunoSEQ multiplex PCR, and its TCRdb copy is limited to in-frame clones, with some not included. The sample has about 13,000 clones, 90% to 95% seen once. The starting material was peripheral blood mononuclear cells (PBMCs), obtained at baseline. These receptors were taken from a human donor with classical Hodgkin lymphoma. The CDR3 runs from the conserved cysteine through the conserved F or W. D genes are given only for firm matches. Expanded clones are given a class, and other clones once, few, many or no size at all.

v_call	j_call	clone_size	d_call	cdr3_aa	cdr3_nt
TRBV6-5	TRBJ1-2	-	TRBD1	CASSYLGQPDLGYTF	TGTGCCAGCAGTTACTTGGGACAGCCCGACCTAGGCTACACCTTC
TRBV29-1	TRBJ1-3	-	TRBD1	CSVEDRDRDTIYF	TGCAGCGTGGAGGACAGGGATAGGGACACCATATATTTT
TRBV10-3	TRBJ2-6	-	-	CAISLTGTEAPSGANVLTF	TGTGCCATCAGTCTCACCGGGACTGAGGCCCCCTCTGGGGCCAACGTCCTGACTTTC
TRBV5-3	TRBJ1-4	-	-	CARSLSPQEFEDLFF	TGTGCCAGAAGCTTGTCCCCACAGGAATTTGAAGATCTGTTTTTT
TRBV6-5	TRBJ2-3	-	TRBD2	CASSYTSGTDTQYF	TGTGCCAGCAGTTACACTAGCGGCACAGATACGCAGTATTTT
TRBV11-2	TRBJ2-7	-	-	CASSIQGGLYEQYF	TGTGCCAGCAGCATCCAGGGGGGGCTTTACGAGCAGTACTTC
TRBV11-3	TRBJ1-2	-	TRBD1	CASSPPENGTGGRSHYGYTF	TGTGCCAGCAGCCCACCGGAGAACGGGACAGGGGGGCGCAGCCATTATGGCTACACCTTC
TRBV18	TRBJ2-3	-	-	CASSRTGAGTDTQYF	TGTGCCAGCTCACGTACGGGGGCGGGCACAGATACGCAGTATTTT
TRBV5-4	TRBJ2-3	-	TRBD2	CASSLELAGVGTDTQYF	TGTGCCAGCAGCTTGGAACTAGCGGGAGTTGGCACAGATACGCAGTATTTT
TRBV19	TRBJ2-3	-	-	CASSRVALAVSTDTQYF	TGTGCCAGTAGTAGGGTCGCACTAGCTGTTAGCACAGATACGCAGTATTTT
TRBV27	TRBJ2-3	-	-	CASSPRGIDTQYF	TGTGCCAGCAGTCCCCGGGGGATAGATACGCAGTATTTT
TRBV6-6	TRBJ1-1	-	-	CASSRSRNTEAFF	TGTGCCAGCAGTCGATCAAGGAACACTGAAGCTTTCTTT
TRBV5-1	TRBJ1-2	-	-	CASSLDLGRNYYGYTF	TGCGCCAGCAGCTTGGACCTCGGACGAAACTACTATGGCTACACCTTC
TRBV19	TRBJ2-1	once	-	CASSAGARSYNEQFF	TGTGCCAGTAGTGCCGGGGCCCGCTCCTACAATGAGCAGTTCTTC
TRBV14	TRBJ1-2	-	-	CASSQAGSRGGYTF	TGTGCCAGCAGCCAAGCCGGGAGCCGCGGTGGCTACACCTTC
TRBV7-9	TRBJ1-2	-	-	CASSTGPAWRSYGYTF	TGTGCCAGCAGCACAGGGCCTGCTTGGCGTAGCTATGGCTACACCTTC
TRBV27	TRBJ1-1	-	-	CASRPPWGRPYNTEAFF	TGTGCCAGCAGACCCCCCTGGGGCAGACCCTATAACACTGAAGCTTTCTTT
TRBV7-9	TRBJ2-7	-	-	CASSPDSYYEQYF	TGTGCCAGCAGCCCGGACAGTTACTACGAGCAGTACTTC
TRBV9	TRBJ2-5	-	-	CASSVNSQETQYF	TGTGCCAGCAGCGTAAACAGCCAAGAGACCCAGTACTTC
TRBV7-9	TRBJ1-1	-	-	CASSLEGNTEAFF	TGTGCCAGCAGCTTAGAGGGGAACACTGAAGCTTTCTTT
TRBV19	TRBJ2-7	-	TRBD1	CASSGTGSSYEQYF	TGTGCCAGTAGCGGGACAGGGAGCTCCTACGAGCAGTACTTC
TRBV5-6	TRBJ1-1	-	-	CASSQRLNTEAFF	TGTGCCAGCAGCCAGAGATTGAACACTGAAGCTTTCTTT
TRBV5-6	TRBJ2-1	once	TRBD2	CASSSETSGRGEQFF	TGTGCCAGCAGCTCTGAGACTAGCGGGAGGGGTGAGCAGTTCTTC
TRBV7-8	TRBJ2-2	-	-	CASSLATGELFF	TGTGCCAGCAGCTTAGCTACCGGGGAGCTGTTTTTT
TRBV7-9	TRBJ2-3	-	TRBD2	CASSSWTSAHGTQYF	TGTGCCAGCAGCTCCTGGACTAGCGCTCATGGTACGCAGTATTTT
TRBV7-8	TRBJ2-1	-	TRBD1	CASSGQGGNGLYNEQFF	TGTGCCAGCTCGGGACAGGGGGGGAACGGACTTTACAATGAGCAGTTCTTC
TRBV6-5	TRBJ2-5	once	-	CASRSPLQETQYF	TGTGCCAGCAGGTCCCCCCTCCAAGAGACCCAGTACTTC
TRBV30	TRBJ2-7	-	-	CAWRGRSYEQYF	TGTGCCTGGAGGGGCAGATCCTACGAGCAGTACTTC
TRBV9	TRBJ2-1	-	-	CASSIGGPYNEQFF	TGTGCCAGCAGCATCGGGGGCCCATACAATGAGCAGTTCTTC
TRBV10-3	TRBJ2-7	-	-	CAISELYRVYEQYF	TGTGCCATCAGTGAACTCTACAGAGTTTACGAGCAGTACTTC
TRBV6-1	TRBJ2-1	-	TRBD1	CASSELTGMNSRNEQFF	TGTGCCAGCAGTGAACTGACAGGGATGAATAGTAGGAATGAGCAGTTCTTC
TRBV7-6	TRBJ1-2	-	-	CASSLGGGGGYTF	TGTGCCAGCAGCTTGGGGGGGGGAGGTGGCTACACCTTC
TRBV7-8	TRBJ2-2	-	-	CASSLVPQRTGELFF	TGTGCCAGCAGCTTAGTCCCCCAGAGAACCGGGGAGCTGTTTTTT